The 27 T cell receptor beta chains given below trace back to one sample, sequenced in a study of Ad26.COV2.S vaccination and SARS-CoV-2 variants. Clones were read by immunoSEQ multiplex PCR, and TCRdb kept only the in-frame ones, dropping some. The table includes roughly 420,000 clones, 89% detected once. Treatment: 15 to 20 received Ad26.COV2.S at low or high dose, single or two shots; 5 received placebo; per-sample allocation not given. The samples date from day 63 after the first vaccine or placebo injection. Sample: peripheral blood, taken in a trial of Ad26.COV2.S vaccine versus placebo. The receptors come from a person aged 18-65 years who received the Ad26.COV2.S COVID-19 vaccine or a placebo.

The chain carries TRBV6-6 and TRBJ1-3, with TRBD1 as a possible D gene (5 bases). Germline CDR1 is MNHNY and CDR2 is SVGAGI (reference sequence). With 4 bases removed from V and 2 bases from J, the gap between germline ends came to 6 bases. The CDR3 has 13 residues. CDR3 sequence reads: CASSLDTGNTIYF. CDR3 bases: TGTGCCAGCAGTTTGGACACTGGAAACACCATATATTTT.

The chain links TRBV20-1 to TRBJ1-2; 7 bases are shared with TRBD1. J was trimmed by 8 bases and V by 3 bases; bases with no gene match: 9. The CDR3 covers 13 residues. Germline V gene data show CDR1 as DFQATT and CDR2 as SNEGSKA (reference sequence). DNA of the CDR3: TGCAGTGCTAGTGACAGGGCACGGGGCGGCTACACCTTC. Encoded protein: CSASDRARGGYTF.

Here the CDR3 reads CASTYGIEQYV. The CDR3 region has the DNA TGTGCCAGCACCTACGGTATCGAGCAGTACGTC. The V gene is TRBV6-5, the J gene TRBJ2-7, with D hard to call. The V gene's germline CDR1 is MNHEY and CDR2 SVGAGI. The CDR3 is 11 residues long. V lost 7 bases and J 6 bases, leaving 10 bases between the germline ends.

For this clone: The identical CDR3 is also encoded by other nucleotide sequences in the sample. DNA for the CDR3: TGTGCCACCAGTGACCCCGGACAGGGGGGAGAGACCCAGTACTTC. This encodes CATSDPGQGGETQYF. This sequence joins TRBV24-1 and TRBJ2-5; TRBD1 agrees at 10 bases. Germline V CDR1 and CDR2: KGHDR, SFDVKD. The length of the CDR3 is 15 residues. The V gene end was trimmed by 4 bases and the J gene end by 4 bases; junction bases not matched to a gene: 5.

The J gene is TRBJ2-6, the V gene TRBV7-3; 7 nucleotides match TRBD1. V lost 3 bases to trimming and J lost 0 bases; unmatched junction nucleotides: 11. CDR1 and CDR2 (germline): SGHTA, FQGTGA. The CDR3 has 19 amino acids. The CDR3 DNA sequence: TGTGCCAGCAGCTTTCCCGGACAGGCCGAACGCTCTGGGGCCAACGTCCTGACTTTC. Encoded protein: CASSFPGQAERSGANVLTF.

The DNA for the CDR3 is TGCGCCAGCAGCTATACAGGGGACTCTGGAAACACCATATATTTT. The encoded protein is CASSYTGDSGNTIYF. This chain links TRBV5-1 with TRBJ1-3, with 7 bases aligning to TRBD1. The J segment lost 0 bases and the V segment lost 3 bases, leaving 3 bases of the junction unmatched. The CDR3 contains 15 residues. The germline V gene has CDR1 SGHRS and CDR2 YFSETQ.

This chain connects TRBV27 to TRBJ2-4, with D uncertain. V lost 6 bases and J lost 0, with 21 bases in between. In germline, CDR1 is MNHEY, CDR2 SMNVEV (reference sequence). There are 18 residues in the CDR3. CDR3 in amino acids: CASSALIVAPLAKNIQYF. DNA of the CDR3: TGTGCCAGCAGCGCCTTGATTGTCGCACCCCTAGCCAAAAACATTCAGTACTTC.

This sequence joins TRBV5-1 and TRBJ1-2, with 7 bases that match TRBD1. Per germline, CDR1 SGHRS and CDR2 YFSETQ. CDR3 length: 18 amino acids. The V gene end was trimmed by 0 bases and the J gene end by 0 bases; junction bases not matched to a gene: 11. The CDR3 loop reads CASSLARGTAQTNYGYTF. As DNA, the CDR3 is TGCGCCAGCAGCTTGGCCAGGGGGACCGCACAAACTAACTATGGCTACACCTTC.

This clone showed up just a few times. This chain connects TRBV6-6 to TRBJ2-6; D ambiguous. The CDR3 has 16 residues. The V and J ends lost 3 bases and 0 bases respectively, with 9 bases between them. Germline V gives CDR1 MNHNY, CDR2 SVGAGI (reference sequence). Here the CDR3 reads CASSYGPSSGANVLTF. CDR3 nucleotides: TGTGCCAGCAGTTATGGGCCTAGCTCTGGGGCCAACGTCCTGACTTTC.

The genes are TRBV4-3 and TRBJ1-6; no clear D gene. The germline V and J ends were trimmed by 0 bases and 4 bases, with 10 bases remaining between them. The germline V gene has CDR1 LGHNA and CDR2 YSLEER. The CDR3 covers 16 residues. CDR3 sequence: CASSQDRAAYNSPLHF. CDR3 DNA sequence: TGCGCCAGCAGCCAAGATAGGGCGGCGTATAATTCACCCCTCCACTTT.

V and J are TRBV19 and TRBJ1-6; a weak D match, TRBD1 (6 bases). This CDR3 has 15 residues. Trimming shortened V by 4 bases and J by 9 bases, and 16 bases separated the two germline ends. Germline V gives CDR1 LNHDA, CDR2 SQIVND (reference sequence). The CDR3 region has the DNA TGTGCCAGTAGTACCCCTACAGGGTGGGTTTCACCCCTCCACTTT. It is translated as CASSTPTGWVSPLHF.

V usage is TRBV11-2 and J usage is TRBJ1-4; D remains unclear. The CDR3 length is 12 residues. The germline V and J ends were trimmed by 3 bases and 6 bases, with 5 bases remaining between them. Germline V CDR1 and CDR2: SGHAT, FQNNGV. The CDR3 DNA reads as TGTGCCAGCAGCTTCTCCCATGAAAAACTGTTTTTT. The encoded protein is CASSFSHEKLFF.

This chain uses TRBV3-1 (or the pseudogene TRBV3-2) with TRBJ1-1, with D possibly matching TRBD1 (5 bases). The CDR3 covers 12 residues. V lost 4 bases to trimming and J lost 3 bases, with 6 bases between them. CDR1 LGHDT and CDR2 YNNKEL come from the germline V gene (reference sequence). CDR3 in amino acids: CASSPGYTEAFF. The DNA for the CDR3 is TGTGCCAGCAGCCCAGGGTACACTGAAGCTTTCTTT.

The chain joins TRBV3-1 (or the pseudogene TRBV3-2) to TRBJ2-7; 7 nucleotides match TRBD2. The CDR3 is made up of 14 amino acids. Germline CDR1 reads LGHDT; CDR2 reads YNNKEL (reference sequence). J lost 2 bases, V lost 4 bases, and 5 bases had no gene match. CDR3 residues: CASSPLSGAYEQYF. The CDR3 DNA reads TGTGCCAGCAGCCCGCTAAGCGGGGCCTACGAGCAGTACTTC.

The chain carries TRBV20-1 and TRBJ1-2; D may be TRBD1 (6 bases). In germline, CDR1 is DFQATT, CDR2 SNEGSKA (reference sequence). CDR3 size: 9 residues. CDR3 in DNA: TGCAGACCAGGGGATGGCTACACCTTC. This encodes CRPGDGYTF.

The chain recombines TRBV2 with TRBJ1-4; 11 bases are shared with TRBD1. The J segment lost 7 bases and the V segment lost 3 bases, leaving 4 bases of the junction unmatched. The CDR3 is 15 residues long. Germline CDR1 SNHLY, CDR2 FYNNEI. The CDR3 is CASSEAGTGGEKLFF. Written as DNA, the CDR3 is TGTGCCAGCAGTGAGGCCGGGACAGGGGGTGAAAAACTGTTTTTT.

The chain recombines TRBV5-1 with TRBJ2-1; TRBD2 agrees at 11 bases. CDR3 length: 17 amino acids. V shed 0 bases, J shed 6 bases, and the junction held 8 bases outside the gene matches. CDR1 and CDR2 from the germline V gene are SGHRS and YFSETQ. In DNA, the CDR3 is TGCGCCAGCAGCTTGGAGGGTAGCGGGAGGGCCCCCAATGAGCAGTTCTTC. Its protein product is CASSLEGSGRAPNEQFF.

This chain joins TRBV4-2 and TRBJ2-2, with TRBD2 matching over 10 bases. V lost 1 base and J lost 4; bases outside the gene matches: 12. The CDR3 length is 19 residues. Germline CDR1 reads LGHNA; CDR2 reads YNFKEQ. The CDR3 nucleotides read TGTGCCAGCAGCCAAGGACCTATTAGAATAGCGGGGGGCACCGGGGAGCTGTTTTTT. Its protein product is CASSQGPIRIAGGTGELFF.

This clone showed up just a few times. This rearrangement joins TRBV2 to TRBJ1-5; no reliable D call. CDR3 length equals 14 residues. Germline assignment: CDR1 SNHLY and CDR2 FYNNEI. V lost 3 bases, J lost 3 bases, and 9 bases lay in between. The CDR3 reads CASSEASLNQPQHF. CDR3 coding DNA: TGTGCCAGCAGTGAGGCATCACTCAATCAGCCCCAGCATTTT. Together with reference TRBV2 and TRBJ1-5, the CDR3 gives the full variable domain: EPEVTQTPSHQVTQMGQEVILRCVPISNHLYFYWYRQILGQKVEFLVSFYNNEISEKSEIFDDQFSVERPDGSNFTLKIRSTKLEDSAMYFCASSEASLNQPQHFGDGTRLSIL.

The chain uses TRBV10-3 and TRBJ2-1; the D call may be TRBD1 or TRBD2 (5 bases each). This CDR3 has 13 amino acids. The ends were cut back, 4 bases at V and 9 bases at J, with 13 bases in the middle. Germline CDR1 ENHRY, CDR2 SYGVKD. CDR3 sequence reads: CAISGGGSSEQFF. The DNA of the CDR3 is TGTGCCATCAGTGGTGGGGGTTCCAGTGAGCAGTTCTTC.

The rearrangement uses TRBV27 and TRBJ2-3, with TRBD1 matching over 9 bases. The length of the CDR3 is 14 residues. The V and J ends lost 5 bases and 10 bases, in that order; junction bases with no gene match: 10. Germline V gene sequence: CDR1 MNHEY, CDR2 SMNVEV (reference sequence). In DNA form, the CDR3 reads TGTGCCAGCAGTCGTCCCGGGACAGGGTTGGCGCAGTATTTT. Its protein is CASSRPGTGLAQYF.

This rearrangement joins TRBV6-5 to TRBJ2-7; D may be TRBD2 (6 bases). Trimming stripped 7 bases from V and 1 base from J, with 11 bases between. The CDR3 runs to 13 residues. Looked up from germline, CDR1 is MNHEY and CDR2 is SVGAGI. This CDR3 reads CASTGTPSYEQYF. The CDR3 nucleotides read TGTGCCAGCACCGGGACTCCATCCTACGAGCAGTACTTC.

The CDR3 DNA reads as TGTGCCAGCAGCGTAGCTCCGGGGATGCCATATTCACCCCTCCACTTT. Translating gives CASSVAPGMPYSPLHF. This chain links TRBV9 with TRBJ1-6; D gene uncertain. CDR3 length equals 16 residues. In germline, CDR1 is SGDLS, CDR2 YYNGEE. V was cut by 0 bases and J by 8 bases, with 15 bases left in between.

The chain joins TRBV7-9 to TRBJ1-4, with 11 bases fitting TRBD1. V gave up 4 bases and J gave up 11 bases; unmatched junction bases: 9. The CDR3 is made up of 15 amino acids. Germline V gene data show CDR1 as SEHNR and CDR2 as FQNEAQ (reference sequence). CDR3 residues: CASSSSGQGVVKLFF. The DNA of the CDR3 is TGTGCCAGCAGCTCTTCGGGACAGGGGGTAGTCAAACTGTTTTTT.

The genes are TRBV2 and TRBJ2-3; possible D gene TRBD1, 6 bases. Germline V gene sequence: CDR1 SNHLY, CDR2 FYNNEI. V dropped 6 bases and J dropped 6 bases, with 25 bases sitting between them. The CDR3 is 17 amino acids. Here the CDR3 reads CASRRNTGQLLGDTQYF. As DNA, the CDR3 is TGTGCCAGCAGACGTAATACAGGGCAACTCTTGGGGGATACGCAGTATTTT. The whole variable domain, remainder taken from reference TRBV2 and TRBJ2-3, is EPEVTQTPSHQVTQMGQEVILRCVPISNHLYFYWYRQILGQKVEFLVSFYNNEISEKSEIFDDQFSVERPDGSNFTLKIRSTKLEDSAMYFCASRRNTGQLLGDTQYFGPGTRLTVL.

This clone was recorded once. This rearrangement joins TRBV28 to TRBJ2-1; 8 nucleotides align to TRBD2. The CDR3 extends over 15 amino acids. V lost 4 bases, J lost 6 bases, and 8 bases stayed unmatched. Germline CDR1 and CDR2: MDHEN and SYDVKM. The CDR3, as DNA: TGTGCCAGCAGTTCGGGACTAGTATCGCGCAATGAGCAGTTCTTC. Translated: CASSSGLVSRNEQFF.

CDR3 loop: CASSSRQGSRGNTIYF. The CDR3 coding sequence is TGTGCCAGCAGTTCCCGACAGGGGAGTCGTGGAAACACCATATATTTT. The chain is built from TRBV28 and TRBJ1-3, with 8 bases matching TRBD1. The CDR3 runs to 16 residues. The V segment lost 4 bases and the J segment 3 bases; nucleotides outside the gene matches: 8. Germline lookup yields CDR1 MDHEN and CDR2 SYDVKM.